Presented here are 29 T cell receptor beta chains from one specimen sequenced in a study of cytomegalovirus exposure and HLA in healthy donors. A multiplex PCR was run with 60 Vbeta primers and 13 Jbeta primers. Assay used: immunoSEQ multiplex PCR; TCRdb lists only in-frame clones, some missing. The repertoire holds 150,000 to 200,000 clones, around 88% seen once, with about 0.85% in the top ten. Input material: PBMCs. These receptor sequences come from a woman aged 30 to 39 in good health and CMV-seronegative.

The rearrangement uses TRBV19 and TRBJ1-2; D might be TRBD1 (6 bases). Germline values: CDR1 LNHDA, CDR2 SQIVND (reference sequence). Trimming pared 7 bases from V and 4 bases from J, leaving 34 bases between. This CDR3 is built from 20 residues. In DNA, the CDR3 is TGTGCCAGTACAAACCGGGACAAAATTTTATTCGGGCTGCCCTTCTATGGCTACACCTTC. It specifies CASTNRDKILFGLPFYGYTF. The full variable domain, with the rest looked up from reference TRBV19 and TRBJ1-2, is DGGITQSPKYLFRKEGQNVTLSCEQNLNHDAMYWYRQDPGQGLRLIYYSQIVNDFQKGDIAEGYSVSREKKESFPLTVTSAQKNPTAFYLCASTNRDKILFGLPFYGYTFGSGTRLTVV.

The gene calls are TRBV6-5 and TRBJ2-7, with D perhaps matching TRBD1 (6 bases). Per the germline V gene, CDR1 is MNHEY and CDR2 is SVGAGI. V shed 5 bases and J shed 10 bases, with 24 bases lying between them. The CDR3 consists of 15 residues. The CDR3 spells CASSTRGHAPTNQYF. CDR3 nucleotide sequence: TGTGCCAGCAGTACCCGGGGACATGCTCCTACGAATCAGTACTTC.

The genes are TRBV18 and TRBJ2-7, with a possible D match to TRBD1 (6 bases). Trimming took 3 bases from V and 5 from J, leaving 14 bases between them. This CDR3 has 14 residues. CDR1 KGHSH and CDR2 LQKENI come from the germline V gene. The CDR3, as DNA: TGTGCCAGCTCACCCGACAGGTCGGGGAACGAGCAGTACTTC. Residues: CASSPDRSGNEQYF.

The chain links TRBV7-3 to TRBJ2-2; a weak D match, TRBD1 (5 bases). V dropped 5 bases and J dropped 1 base, with 8 bases sitting between them. Germline lookup yields CDR1 SGHTA and CDR2 FQGTGA. This CDR3 region has 14 residues. The CDR3 region is CASSLQGNTGELFF. The CDR3 DNA reads as TGTGCCAGCAGCCTCCAGGGGAACACCGGGGAGCTGTTTTTT.

This sequence joins TRBV2 and TRBJ2-3; TRBD2 is a possible D gene (6 bases). Trimming left V 7 bases short and J 2 bases short, with 10 bases between. The germline V gene has CDR1 SNHLY and CDR2 FYNNEI. This CDR3 is 13 amino acids long. CDR3 bases: TGTGCCAGCATGGGGGGAGCCACAGATACGCAGTATTTT. As protein: CASMGGATDTQYF.

Notes on this clone: This is likely a read error, given that the CDR3 carries no conserved phenylalanine or tryptophan at its end. The rearrangement uses TRBV6-1 and TRBJ2-6, with D possibly TRBD2 on 6 matching bases. This CDR3 is 18 amino acids long. V was cut by 2 bases and J by 0 bases, with 14 bases left in between. Germline V gene sequence: CDR1 MNHNS, CDR2 SASEGT. The CDR3 region has the DNA TGTGCCAGCAGTGAAATTTGGGCGGGGTTCTCTGGGGCCAACGTCCTGACTCTC. It yields the protein CASSEIWAGFSGANVLTL.

The rearrangement links TRBV6-5 to TRBJ1-2, with 9 bases lining up with TRBD1. This CDR3 comprises 15 residues. Germline CDR1 and CDR2: MNHEY and SVGAGI. J lost 6 bases, V lost 2 bases, and 7 bases had no gene match. CDR3 DNA: TGTGCCAGCAGTTACGATGGACAGGGGCCGGATGGCTACACCTTC. Its translation is CASSYDGQGPDGYTF.

The chain links TRBV18 to TRBJ2-2; 7 positions match TRBD2. Germline V CDR1 and CDR2: KGHSH, LQKENI. The V segment lost 2 bases and the J segment 10 bases; nucleotides outside the gene matches: 1. The CDR3 extends over 12 amino acids. CDR3 in amino acids: CASSPGREELFF. The CDR3 DNA reads as TGTGCCAGCTCACCAGGGAGGGAGGAGCTGTTTTTT.

The rearrangement links TRBV27 to TRBJ2-5; D remains unclear. The J call is doubtful: the DNA matches TRBJ2-7 better. Germline loops: CDR1 MNHEY, CDR2 SMNVEV (reference sequence). This CDR3 is 17 amino acids long. CDR3 in DNA: TGTGCCAGCAGTCCCGCCCACACAGCCCCCAGCTCCTACGAGCAGTACTTC. Protein sequence: CASSPAHTAPSSYEQYF.

CDR3 amino acids: CASSPWGQGFVDTQYF. The DNA for the CDR3 is TGTGCCAGCAGCCCGTGGGGACAGGGGTTTGTAGATACGCAGTATTTT. The chain carries TRBV7-9 and TRBJ2-3, with 10 bases fitting TRBD1. The CDR3 covers 16 residues. J lost 5 bases, V lost 5 bases, and 10 bases had no gene match. Germline assignment: CDR1 SEHNR and CDR2 FQNEAQ (reference sequence).

This chain links TRBV28 with TRBJ2-3; the D gene is possibly TRBD2 (6 bases). The CDR3 loop spans 14 amino acids. V was clipped by 11 bases and J by 2 bases, with 17 bases between them. In germline, CDR1 is MDHEN, CDR2 SYDVKM. CDR3 in amino acids: CASWVGRVTDTQYF. The CDR3 DNA reads as TGTGCCTCCTGGGTCGGGAGAGTCACAGATACGCAGTATTTT.

The chain joins TRBV7-6 to TRBJ1-2; 7 bases map to TRBD1. This CDR3 is 15 amino acids long. Trimming removed 5 bases from V and 1 base from J; junction bases left unmatched: 7. CDR1 is SGHVS, CDR2 FNYEAQ, per germline. DNA of the CDR3: TGTGCCAGCAGCCCCCGGGACAGTTATAACTATGGCTACACCTTC. This gives the protein CASSPRDSYNYGYTF.

The chain uses TRBV6-1 and TRBJ2-7, with 7 positions matching TRBD2. Germline lookup yields CDR1 MNHNS and CDR2 SASEGT. The CDR3 runs 14 residues. The junction had 6 bases not matched to a gene; V was cut back by 4 bases and J by 3 bases. CDR3 sequence reads: CASSAKRGDYEQYF. The CDR3 bases are TGTGCCAGCAGTGCTAAGCGGGGAGACTACGAGCAGTACTTC.

Comment on this clone: Other DNA sequences in this specimen translate into the identical CDR3. The chain is built from TRBV4-1 and TRBJ2-5; perhaps TRBD2 as D (6 bases). The CDR3 runs 15 residues. The V end was cut by 0 bases, the J end by 5 bases, with 13 bases between. Germline V CDR1 and CDR2: MGHRA, YSYEKL. The CDR3 coding sequence is TGCGCCAGCAGCCAAGATGGAGGGGCAGGGGAGACCCAGTACTTC. Encoded protein: CASSQDGGAGETQYF.

This chain uses TRBV27 with TRBJ1-5; TRBD1 agrees at 10 bases. With V trimmed by 6 bases and J by 0 bases, 17 bases remained unmatched. Germline CDR1 and CDR2: MNHEY and SMNVEV (reference sequence). The CDR3 is made up of 20 amino acids. In DNA, the CDR3 is TGTGCCAGCAGCTCGGGCCGTCCCGGGACAGGGGACTATAGCAATCAGCCCCAGCATTTT. Amino acids: CASSSGRPGTGDYSNQPQHF.

This clone was observed a handful of times. The DNA for the CDR3 is TGTGCCAGCAGCTTAGGGGGACCCGTGGATGAAAAACTGTTTTTT. Translation gives CASSLGGPVDEKLFF. V and J are TRBV5-8 and TRBJ1-4; weak D call: TRBD1 (6 bases). The V end was cut by 2 bases, the J end by 6 bases, with 14 bases between. The germline V gene encodes CDR1 SGHTS and CDR2 YDEGEE. The CDR3 runs to 15 residues.

This chain connects TRBV7-9 to TRBJ2-2, with 9 bases matching TRBD1. This CDR3 spans 16 amino acids. Trimming removed 1 base from V and 3 bases from J; junction bases left unmatched: 3. Per germline, CDR1 SEHNR and CDR2 FQNEAQ (reference sequence). The CDR3 spells CASSLDRGRDTGELFF. CDR3 DNA sequence: TGTGCCAGCAGCTTAGACAGGGGGCGCGACACCGGGGAGCTGTTTTTT.

This clone was counted once. This chain connects TRBV15 to TRBJ1-6; 7 bases align to TRBD1. The V gene end was trimmed by 1 base and the J gene end by 4 bases; junction bases not matched to a gene: 13. The CDR3 consists of 19 residues. The germline CDR1 and CDR2 sequences are LNHNV and YYDKDF (reference sequence). CDR3 protein: CATSRAGTEETLYNSPLHF. The CDR3 DNA reads as TGTGCCACCAGCAGAGCCGGGACAGAAGAGACCTTATATAATTCACCCCTCCACTTT.

This clone was observed once. The chain combines TRBV29-1 with TRBJ2-7; TRBD1 agrees at 7 bases. Germline V gives CDR1 SQVTM, CDR2 ANQGSEA. The CDR3 is made up of 13 amino acids. The V gene end was trimmed by 3 bases and the J gene end by 3 bases; junction bases not matched to a gene: 5. CDR3 nucleotide sequence: TGCAGCGTTGAGGGGCAGGGGGTCTACGAGCAGTACTTC. It specifies CSVEGQGVYEQYF.

The rearrangement links TRBV4-1 to TRBJ2-3, with TRBD2 matching over 7 bases. Per the germline V gene, CDR1 is MGHRA and CDR2 is YSYEKL. Losses at the gene ends were 0 bases for V and 7 bases for J; bases not matched to a gene: 4. This CDR3 has 14 amino acids. The CDR3, as DNA: TGCGCCAGCAGCCAAGAGGGAGGGCGCTATACGCAGTATTTT. Translating gives CASSQEGGRYTQYF.

This clone came up once. The gene calls are TRBV28 and TRBJ1-1; tentative D call: TRBD1 (5 bases). CDR3 length equals 12 residues. CDR1 and CDR2 (germline): MDHEN, SYDVKM. V was shortened by 5 bases and J by 5 bases, with 9 bases between the two germline ends. CDR3 sequence (DNA): TGTGCCAGCAGTCAAGGGGTTACTGAAGCTTTCTTT. It encodes CASSQGVTEAFF. The full variable domain, with the rest looked up from reference TRBV28 and TRBJ1-1, is DVKVTQSSRYLVKRTGEKVFLECVQDMDHENMFWYRQDPGLGLRLIYFSYDVKMKEKGDIPEGYSVSREKKERFSLILESASTNQTSMYLCASSQGVTEAFFGQGTRLTVV.

The gene calls are TRBV5-1 and TRBJ2-5; 7 nucleotides agree with TRBD1. V gave up 5 bases and J gave up 1 base; unmatched junction bases: 11. Germline CDR1 SGHRS, CDR2 YFSETQ. CDR3 length equals 16 residues. CDR3 in amino acids: CASSRDRVGVQETQYF. The CDR3 region has the DNA TGCGCCAGCAGTCGCGACAGGGTGGGGGTCCAAGAGACCCAGTACTTC. The complete variable domain, with remaining parts taken from reference TRBV5-1 and TRBJ2-5, reads KAGVTQTPRYLIKTRGQQVTLSCSPISGHRSVSWYQQTPGQGLQFLFEYFSETQRNKGNFPGRFSGRQFSNSRSEMNVSTLELGDSALYLCASSRDRVGVQETQYFGPGTRLLVL.

The genes are TRBV5-8 and TRBJ1-5, with a possible D match to TRBD1 (6 bases). CDR3 size: 15 residues. The germline gives CDR1 SGHTS, CDR2 YDEGEE. The ends were cut back, 5 bases at V and 0 bases at J, with 12 bases in the middle. The CDR3 DNA follows: TGTGCCAGCAGTTCCGGGACACTTAGCAATCAGCCCCAGCATTTT. As protein: CASSSGTLSNQPQHF.

The rearrangement links TRBV5-4 to TRBJ1-1; 11 bases match TRBD1. CDR1 SGHNT and CDR2 YYREEE come from the germline V gene (reference sequence). V gave up 4 bases and J gave up 10 bases; unmatched junction bases: 6. This CDR3 is built from 13 residues. CDR3: CASSPGQGARAFF. CDR3 DNA sequence: TGTGCCAGCAGCCCTGGACAGGGGGCGCGAGCTTTCTTT.

The rearrangement uses TRBV27 and TRBJ2-5; tentatively, D is TRBD2 (5 bases). Germline CDR1 and CDR2: MNHEY and SMNVEV (reference sequence). This CDR3 contains 15 residues. V was clipped by 2 bases and J by 4 bases, with 14 bases between them. Here the CDR3 reads CASSLSSRGTETQYF. The CDR3 region has the DNA TGTGCCAGCAGTTTAAGTTCTCGGGGAACAGAGACCCAGTACTTC.

The chain links TRBV2 to TRBJ2-1; TRBD1 might be the D (5 bases). Germline lookup yields CDR1 SNHLY and CDR2 FYNNEI. This CDR3 has 15 residues. Trimming left V 3 bases short and J 6 bases short, with 15 bases between. In nucleotides, the CDR3 is TGTGCCAGCAGTGACAGGGATAAAGGGCTCAATGAGCAGTTCTTC. Its protein product is CASSDRDKGLNEQFF.

The chain combines TRBV5-5 with TRBJ2-1; unclear D gene. This CDR3 is 10 amino acids long. The V end was cut by 5 bases, the J end by 8 bases, with 5 bases between. The germline CDR1 and CDR2 sequences are SGHKS and YYEKEE (reference sequence). In nucleotides, the CDR3 is TGTGCCAGCAGGGCGGATGAGCAGTTCTTC. As protein: CASRADEQFF. Variable domain in full (rest from reference TRBV5-5 and TRBJ2-1): DAGVTQSPTHLIKTRGQQVTLRCSPISGHKSVSWYQQVLGQGPQFIFQYYEKEERGRGNFPDRFSARQFPNYSSELNVNALLLGDSALYLCASRADEQFFGPGTRLTVL.

V usage is TRBV29-1 and J usage is TRBJ2-1; TRBD2 matches 10 bases. CDR1 is SQVTM, CDR2 ANQGSEA, per germline. The length of the CDR3 is 16 residues. Trimming took 4 bases from V and 5 from J; bases not matched to a gene: 11. The CDR3 DNA follows: TGCAGCGTTGTCCCCATGACTAGCGGGTTGAACAATGAGCAGTTCTTC. Amino acid sequence: CSVVPMTSGLNNEQFF.

The chain employs TRBV27 and TRBJ1-2; possibly TRBD1 for D (5 bases). V lost 5 bases to trimming and J lost 4 bases, with 20 bases between them. This CDR3 has 16 residues. Germline-derived CDR1 and CDR2 are MNHEY and SMNVEV (reference sequence). The CDR3 region has the DNA TGTGCCAGCAGTCCATCGCCATCCTCGGGGGTCTATGGCTACACCTTC. The encoded protein is CASSPSPSSGVYGYTF.